This T cell receptor beta chain originates from a study of OX40 agonist ivuxolimab in advanced cancers. Study in general: Three individuals attained partial responses, comprising one hepatocellular carcinoma case and two cutaneous melanoma cases. Findings of the study overall: Expanded clones were, on average, more numerous in CD8+ T cells than in CD4+.

A remark on this clone: Its antigen is still unknown.

Sequencing was performed with immunoSEQ multiplex PCR; in TCRdb, only in-frame clones are kept and a portion is missing. The sample has over 40,000 clones, 88% seen once. Germline-derived CDR1 and CDR2 are SGHRS and YFSETQ. V lost 0 bases, J lost 7 bases, and 17 bases lay in between. The CDR3 spans 15 residues. The gene calls are TRBV5-1 and TRBJ2-7; D is perhaps TRBD2 (5 bases). The input for sequencing was CD4+ or CD8+ T cells sorted from blood, taken in a trial of the OX40 agonist ivuxolimab. The source is an adult with an advanced solid tumor such as melanoma, head and neck, liver or kidney cancer. The CDR3 protein is CASSLGAGIYGEQYF. The CDR3 DNA sequence: TGCGCCAGCAGCTTGGGGGCCGGGATCTACGGGGAGCAGTACTTC.